This is a list of T cell receptor beta chains from one sample in a study of blood T cell repertoires in COVID-19. The assay was immunoSEQ multiplex PCR, and TCRdb's table has in-frame clones only and misses some. Among roughly 150,000 clones listed, around 84% were seen once. The sequencing sample was made of peripheral blood. The receptors were sampled from a human donor in a cohort sampled during active COVID-19. Each CDR3 is given with its conserved first and last residue. Fields, in order: V gene, J gene, CDR3 protein.

TRBV5-8	TRBJ2-3	CASSLTRDYTDTQYF
TRBV27	TRBJ2-7	CASSRQLGRYEQYF
TRBV28	TRBJ2-7	CASSSFYEQYF
TRBV6-6	TRBJ1-2	CASTLLQGGDGYTF
TRBV5-4	TRBJ2-3	CASSFLAGIADTQYF
TRBV15	TRBJ2-5	CATSRTGQQETQYF
TRBV7-2	TRBJ2-3	CASSLVFEDTQYF
TRBV20-1	TRBJ2-3	CSASKRADTDTQYF
TRBV5-1	TRBJ1-2	CASSFGQALYGYTF
TRBV6-5	TRBJ2-3	CASRSGVSTDTQYF
TRBV28	TRBJ2-2	CASSTWGGWNTGELFF
TRBV7-8	TRBJ2-1	CASSLGANNNEQFF
TRBV28	TRBJ1-1	CASTLGGVSTEAFF
TRBV28	TRBJ2-7	CASSSREQYF